This T cell receptor beta chain was sequenced for a study of T cells in narcolepsy. TCRdb's copy holds only in-frame clones and misses some; the assay was immunoSEQ multiplex PCR. The data show some 37,000 clones, approximately 85% seen once. The germline V and J ends were trimmed by 1 base and 1 base, with 11 bases remaining between them. Germline values: CDR1 SEHNR, CDR2 FQNEAQ (reference sequence). CDR3 size: 16 residues. The rearrangement joins TRBV7-9 to TRBJ2-1; D assignment may be TRBD1 or TRBD2 (6 bases each). This TCR came from a human donor with narcolepsy. The material sequenced was CD45RA- memory CD4+ T cells from PBMCs. CDR3 residues: CASSLVRGPSYNEQFF. The CDR3 DNA is TGTGCCAGCAGCTTAGTTCGGGGGCCTTCCTACAATGAGCAGTTCTTC.